This T cell receptor (beta chain) comes out of a study of blood T cell repertoires in COVID-19. The CDR3 extends over 19 amino acids. V was pared by 0 bases and J by 0 bases, with 18 bases between. Germline CDR1 SGDLS, CDR2 YYNGEE. This clone was observed once. Measured with immunoSEQ multiplex PCR; TCRdb has only the in-frame clones, and not every one. This table has approximately 170,000 clones, approximately 91% appearing once. The V call is TRBV9, the J call TRBJ2-2, with a weak D call TRBD2 (5 bases). Sequencing input: peripheral blood. This TCR came from a man younger than 35 with COVID-19, enrolled during active disease. CDR3 sequence: CASSVAPSQRVANTGELFF. The CDR3 coding sequence is TGTGCCAGCAGCGTAGCTCCATCACAGAGGGTCGCGAACACCGGGGAGCTGTTTTTT.